These T cell receptor beta chains were read from a single sample in a study of cytomegalovirus exposure and HLA in healthy donors. Produced via immunoSEQ multiplex PCR; TCRdb's table is partial and in-frame only. The profile shows some 150,000 clones, over 60% of them singletons. Sequenced: PBMCs. These receptors came from a woman in her 30s in good health and CMV-seronegative. Both conserved end residues are part of each CDR3. The order of the fields is clone size, J gene, D gene, V gene, CDR3 DNA, CDR3 protein. The D gene is left open where the match is weak. Not every row has a clone size; where given, it reads once, few, many or a size class.

NA	TRBJ1-4	TRBD1	TRBV30	TGTGCCTGGAGTCAGACAGGGATTGATGAAAAACTGTTTTTT	CAWSQTGIDEKLFF
NA	TRBJ2-1	TRBD2	TRBV5-6	TGTGCCAGCAGCTTGGCCAGAGGACTAGCGAACAATGAGCAGTTCTTC	CASSLARGLANNEQFF
NA	TRBJ2-1	NA	TRBV9	TGTGCCAGCAGCGTAGCTACGGGGAATGAGCAGTTCTTC	CASSVATGNEQFF
NA	TRBJ1-5	NA	TRBV18	TGTGCCAGCTCGTCTACAGAATCTGGTCAGCCCCAGCATTTT	CASSSTESGQPQHF
NA	TRBJ2-7	NA	TRBV7-2	TGTGCCAGCAGCTTAGGGACAGCCAGGGTCTACTCCTACGAGCAGTACTTC	CASSLGTARVYSYEQYF
NA	TRBJ2-2	NA	TRBV5-6	TGTGCCAGCAGCCCCTCCCAGGACGGGGAGCTGTTTTTT	CASSPSQDGELFF
NA	TRBJ2-5	TRBD1	TRBV10-3	TGTGCCATCAGTGAGACAGGGGCGTCGTTAGGGGAGACCCAGTACTTC	CAISETGASLGETQYF
NA	TRBJ1-2	TRBD1	TRBV11-2	TGTGCCAGCAGCCCCGGGACAGTCTATGGCTACACCTTC	CASSPGTVYGYTF
once	TRBJ2-1	TRBD2	TRBV19	TGTGCCAGTAGTATAGGGACCCCTAGCGGGAGTATCGGCGGGCAGTTCTTC	CASSIGTPSGSIGGQFF
NA	TRBJ2-2	TRBD2	TRBV2	TGTGCCAGCTCAGCGGGGGGGCCCACCGGGGAGCTGTTTTTT	CASSAGGPTGELFF
NA	TRBJ1-5	NA	TRBV9	TGTGCCAGCAGCGTAGGGGGGGATAGCAATCAGCCCCAGCATTTT	CASSVGGDSNQPQHF
NA	TRBJ2-5	NA	TRBV5-1	TGCGCCAGCAGCTTGGGGAGGGACTTCGTGGGGACCCAGTACTTC	CASSLGRDFVGTQYF
NA	TRBJ1-2	TRBD1	TRBV5-4	TGTGCCAGCAGTCCCGGGACAGGTTCCTATGGCTACACCTTC	CASSPGTGSYGYTF
NA	TRBJ1-3	NA	TRBV28	TGTGCCAGCAGTCTCTCTGGAAACACCATATATTTT	CASSLSGNTIYF
NA	TRBJ2-7	TRBD2	TRBV7-8	TGTGCCAGCAGCTTGCCGGAGCTAGCGGGAGGCGAGCAGTACTTC	CASSLPELAGGEQYF
NA	TRBJ2-1	TRBD1	TRBV19	TGTGCCAGTAGTATTGGCCTCGGGACAGGGGAAGACGAGCAGTTCTTC	CASSIGLGTGEDEQFF
once	TRBJ1-2	NA	TRBV4-3	TGCGCCAGCAGCCGAGACAGATATGGCTACACCTTC	CASSRDRYGYTF
few	TRBJ2-7	NA	TRBV6-1	TGTGCCAGCAGTGAATTCGTCTACAGGGTACGAACCTACGAGCAGTACTTC	CASSEFVYRVRTYEQYF
NA	TRBJ2-2	TRBD2	TRBV27	TGTGCCAGCAGTTTGACTAGCGGGGGGTTCGGGGAGCTGTTTTTT	CASSLTSGGFGELFF
NA	TRBJ2-5	NA	TRBV5-5	TGTGCCAGCAGCTTGGTCAGCCAAGAGACCCAGTACTTC	CASSLVSQETQYF
NA	TRBJ2-7	NA	TRBV28	TGTGCCAGCAGTTTGGTGTCGGGATCAACCTACGAGCAGTACTTC	CASSLVSGSTYEQYF
NA	TRBJ2-7	TRBD1	TRBV9	TGTGCCAGCAGTAGGGCGGGACAGGGTTACGAGCAGTACTTC	CASSRAGQGYEQYF
NA	TRBJ1-1	NA	TRBV5-1	TGCGCCAGCAGCTTGAATGCGGGGACTCACACTGAAGCTTTCTTT	CASSLNAGTHTEAFF
few	TRBJ1-6	NA	TRBV4-1	TGCGCCAGCAGCCATCTCCAGGGGCGATCACCCCTCCACTTT	CASSHLQGRSPLHF
few	TRBJ1-4	NA	TRBV6-6	TGTGCCAGCAGTTCATTAAGGGGGGAAAAACTGTTTTTT	CASSSLRGEKLFF
NA	TRBJ2-5	NA	TRBV6-1	TGTGCCAGCAGTAAACTTCCAGGGGAGACCCAGTACTTC	CASSKLPGETQYF
NA	TRBJ1-2	NA	TRBV15	TGTGCCACCAGCAGGGCTGCGGGACTCTCATATGGAGGCTACACCTTC	CATSRAAGLSYGGYTF
NA	TRBJ2-7	NA	TRBV9	TGTGCCAGCAGCGGACAGGTTGGCAACGAGCAGTACTTC	CASSGQVGNEQYF
NA	TRBJ2-5	TRBD2	TRBV30	TGTGCCTGGAGTGATCTAGCGGGGGGACAAGAGACCCAGTACTTC	CAWSDLAGGQETQYF
NA	TRBJ2-2	TRBD1	TRBV9	TGTGCCAGCAGCCCAAGGACAGGGGGAGACACCGGGGAGCTGTTTTTT	CASSPRTGGDTGELFF
NA	TRBJ1-5	TRBD1	TRBV15	TGTGCCACCAGCAGAGATCGAGGGGGCAGCCAGCCCCAGCATTTT	CATSRDRGGSQPQHF
NA	TRBJ2-7	NA	TRBV21-1	TGTGCCAGCAGCAACTTAAGGGGCTACGAGCAGTACTTC	CASSNLRGYEQYF
NA	TRBJ1-6	NA	TRBV5-3	TGTGCCAGAAGCCACCGACAGGTTTCACCCCTCCACTTT	CARSHRQVSPLHF
few	TRBJ2-7	TRBD2	TRBV6-1	TGTGCCAGCAGTGAAGGGCGGACTAGCGGGAGTAGGTACGAGCAGTACTTC	CASSEGRTSGSRYEQYF
few	TRBJ1-2	NA	TRBV7-8	TGTGCCAGCAGCTTAGACTTCTACTATGGCTACACCTTC	CASSLDFYYGYTF